This TCR beta chain was captured in a study of blood T cells in healthy people across ages. This clonotype showed up many times. The V end lost 1 base, the J end lost 3 bases, and 13 bases lay between the germline ends. The CDR3 is 15 residues long. Germline CDR1 and CDR2: MGHRA and YSYEKL. With a J-beta primer mix and a sample-barcoded 5' primer, a second PCR ran roughly 6 to 12 cycles. TCRdb ran MiXCR on the 5' RACE reads and lists one entry per CDR3 protein. Here the sample spans 800,000 to 950,000 distinct CDR3 sequences, 29% being singletons. The same sample was also used in a study of T cells of mothers and their children.

The sequenced sample consisted of blood. The V gene is TRBV4-1, the J gene TRBJ2-7, with D possibly being TRBD2 (5 bases). The receptor was derived from a middle-aged woman in good health. CDR3 sequence reads: CASSQASGNLYEQYF. The CDR3 DNA follows: TGCGCCAGCAGCCAAGCGTCGGGGAACCTCTACGAGCAGTACTTC.